Listed below are T cell receptor beta chains from one sample, sequenced in a study of T cell changes during pregnancy in multiple sclerosis. Only in-frame clones appear in the TCRdb table, and some are missing; sequencing was by immunoSEQ multiplex PCR. The sample has approximately 100,000 clones, about nine tenths seen once. This specimen was peripheral blood, taken in the second trimester of pregnancy. The receptors were gathered from a female donor with multiple sclerosis, enrolled in a pregnancy study. Each CDR3 is given without its conserved first and last residue.

TRBV2	TRBJ2-7	ASSGGGTGNLV
TRBV6-1	TRBJ2-5	ASSEPGTGKETQY
TRBV19	TRBJ1-5	ASSIDSRGQPQH
TRBV4-1	TRBJ2-1	ASTARGLAGVLTYNEQF
TRBV28	TRBJ2-7	ASSLEVDRGSYEQY
TRBV19	TRBJ1-5	ASKDRGSNQPQH
TRBV27	TRBJ1-4	ASSLTGYNEKLF
TRBV5-4	TRBJ2-1	ASSLTGYNEQF
TRBV10-3	TRBJ2-1	AISALAGGTHNEQF
TRBV11-2	TRBJ2-7	ASRRGTSGRSYYEQY
TRBV7-9	TRBJ2-7	ASSLERARSYEQY
TRBV15	TRBJ2-7	ATSPGTGFYEQY
TRBV6-6	TRBJ1-2	ASSPFREATNYGYT
TRBV5-6	TRBJ2-7	ASSSRLVKRYEQY
TRBV6-1	TRBJ1-2	ASSGTGRGYGYT
TRBV27	TRBJ2-7	ASSPYPGTGEYEQY
TRBV27	TRBJ2-7	ASSPRDSPSYEQY
TRBV5-6	TRBJ1-1	ASSLYRLNTEAF
TRBV7-9	TRBJ2-2	ASSAPILAGGNTGELF
TRBV11-3	TRBJ2-2	ASSLHSGELF
TRBV7-7	TRBJ2-2	ASSLGPGSGELF
TRBV28	TRBJ1-4	ASSTGRAGATNEKLF
TRBV5-4	TRBJ1-2	ASSLAQAYGYT
TRBV9	TRBJ2-1	ASSVEGLAGVGYNEQF
TRBV27	TRBJ1-5	ASSPDRVGLGQPQH
TRBV27	TRBJ2-7	ASSLDGARSYEQY
TRBV21-1	TRBJ2-7	ASSKDRVDEQY
TRBV7-3	TRBJ2-5	ASSFETGTQY
TRBV6-5	TRBJ2-7	ASSPDRTSAKEQY
TRBV5-5	TRBJ2-7	ASSAPPGLYEQY
TRBV6-6	TRBJ1-5	ASRRGQGAGNQPQH
TRBV2	TRBJ2-1	ASSGSGRISNEQF
TRBV6-5	TRBJ2-7	ASSYRDRDIHYEQY
TRBV5-1	TRBJ2-7	ASSLASDLNEQY
TRBV19	TRBJ2-4	ASSGPRTGPKNIQY
TRBV14	TRBJ2-5	ASSPRSGSQETQY
TRBV5-5	TRBJ2-5	ASSSGETQY
TRBV4-2	TRBJ2-6	ASSAERLAASGANVLT
TRBV29-1	TRBJ2-1	SVMPRGNEQF
TRBV5-1	TRBJ2-1	ASSLGLATNEQF
TRBV5-1	TRBJ2-7	ASSLVPGTYEQY
TRBV28	TRBJ2-1	ASSWGVDEQF